The entry below gives a single T cell receptor (beta chain) sequence along with its context. The target antigen is unknown. Sequencing was performed with immunoSEQ multiplex PCR; in TCRdb, only in-frame clones are kept and a portion is missing. This table has roughly 200,000 clones, just under 95% appearing once. The record originates from a study of T cell responses to AZD1222 COVID-19 vaccine. Study findings and constraints: The donors showed a predominance of white British ancestry and of females, with possible underestimation of clonal diversity. Only five or six people who got AZD1222 tested seropositive at baseline.

The CDR3 length is 14 residues. Trimming removed 6 bases at V and 7 bases at J, with 18 bases between. CDR1 is MNHNS, CDR2 SASEGT, per germline. The sequencing here drew on peripheral blood, taken 28 days after the second dose of the MenACWY control vaccine. This chain connects TRBV6-1 to TRBJ1-1, with a weak D call TRBD1 (5 bases). This sequence originates from an adult who received the MenACWY meningococcal vaccine as a control. The CDR3 reads CASSRAGASGEAFF. The CDR3 bases are TGTGCCAGCAGCCGCGCCGGGGCGTCGGGTGAAGCTTTCTTT.